A selection of T cell receptor beta chains follows, all from one sample in a study of T cells in Graves' hyperthyroidism and ophthalmopathy. TCRdb recomputed calls from the multiplex PCR reads with MiXCR, one row per CDR3 protein. Here the sample spans 370,000 or so distinct CDR3 sequences, about 25% being singletons. The sample taken for sequencing was blood. These receptors all stem from a man aged 50-60 years with Graves' hyperthyroidism. The CDR3 runs from the conserved cysteine through the conserved F or W. A D gene is named only where the DNA matches it firmly. Clone size is not always given. Where it is, it says once, few, many or a class for expanded clones.

D | J | size | V | DNA | CDR3
- | TRBJ2-1 | few | TRBV5-1 | TGCGCCAGCAGCTTAAGACAGGTCGGGGGGAATGAGCAGTTCTTC | CASSLRQVGGNEQFF
- | TRBJ2-7 | - | TRBV30 | TGTGCCTTTGACGGACCATCCTACGAGCAGTACTTC | CAFDGPSYEQYF
TRBD1 | TRBJ1-6 | few | TRBV30 | TGTGCCTGGACCCTGACAGGGCACAATTCACCCCTCCACTTT | CAWTLTGHNSPLHF
- | TRBJ2-7 | many | TRBV10-3 | TGTGCCATCAGTCCGGGCACACAGGGAGACGAGCAGTACTTC | CAISPGTQGDEQYF
- | TRBJ1-5 | few | TRBV5-1 | TGCGCCAGCAGCCCCGAAGGCCTTCAGCCCCAGCATTTT | CASSPEGLQPQHF
- | TRBJ2-7 | many | TRBV6-1 | TGTGCCAGCAGGCCGACAGTCACGGGCGAGCAGTACTTC | CASRPTVTGEQYF
TRBD2 | TRBJ2-3 | few | TRBV24-1 | TGTGCCACCAGTGATTCCGTTGGGACTAGCGTTGGGGATACGCAGTATTTT | CATSDSVGTSVGDTQYF
TRBD1 | TRBJ2-5 | few | TRBV19 | TGTGCCAGTAGTCTTGGGACAGGGGGTCGAGAGACCCAGTACTTC | CASSLGTGGRETQYF
- | TRBJ2-7 | - | TRBV6-1 | TGTGCCAGGAGCATTAGCGCTAGGAGCTCCTACGAGCAGTACTTC | CARSISARSSYEQYF
TRBD2 | TRBJ2-3 | - | TRBV19 | TGTGCCAGTAGTGGGGGACTAGACTTGGCAGATACGCAGTATTTT | CASSGGLDLADTQYF
TRBD2 | TRBJ2-5 | - | TRBV5-1 | TGCGCCAGCAGCAGGACTAGCGCCCGAGGGAGAACAGAGACCCAGTACTTC | CASSRTSARGRTETQYF
TRBD2 | TRBJ2-1 | many | TRBV20-1 | TGCAGTGCTAGGGGACTAGCGGGGTACAATGAGCAGTTCTTC | CSARGLAGYNEQFF
TRBD2 | TRBJ2-1 | many | TRBV20-1 | TGCAGTGCTAGAGTAGCGGGAGGTGGAAATGAGCAGTTCTTC | CSARVAGGGNEQFF
- | TRBJ2-6 | many | TRBV29-1 | TGCAGCGTTGATGGAGGGGCTGGGGCCAACGTCCTGACTTTC | CSVDGGAGANVLTF
TRBD1 | TRBJ1-2 | - | TRBV27 | TGTGCCAGCAGTTTTGCAGGGGGCGGCTACACCTTC | CASSFAGGGYTF
- | TRBJ2-1 | - | TRBV7-2 | TGTGCCAGCAGTGAGGGGGGTCCTGTGAATGAGCAGTTCTTC | CASSEGGPVNEQFF
- | TRBJ2-7 | few | TRBV12-3/TRBV12-4 | TGTGCCAGCAGTCTATATGTATACGAGCAGTACTTC | CASSLYVYEQYF
- | TRBJ1-1 | many | TRBV12-3/TRBV12-4 | TGTGCCAGCTCTTCGCTCGGGGCAGGGAACACTGAAGCTTTCTTT | CASSSLGAGNTEAFF
- | TRBJ2-7 | - | TRBV5-1 | TGCGCCAGCAGCTACGAAGAGGGCTCTGGCGAGCAGTACTTC | CASSYEEGSGEQYF
- | TRBJ1-2 | few | TRBV6-1 | TGTGCCAGCAACGGACAGACTTCTAACTATGGCTACACCTTC | CASNGQTSNYGYTF
- | TRBJ2-3 | few | TRBV5-1 | TGCGCCAGCAGCTTGGGTCTAGTCCCTAGTCCTTCAGATACGCAGTATTTT | CASSLGLVPSPSDTQYF
- | TRBJ2-5 | many | TRBV2 | TGTGCCAGCAGTGGACAGCACCAAGAGACCCAGTACTTC | CASSGQHQETQYF
- | TRBJ2-1 | - | TRBV13 | TGTGCCAGCGGGGGGGGGCGCTCCTACAATGAGCAGTTCTTC | CASGGGRSYNEQFF
- | TRBJ2-5 | many | TRBV2 | TGTGCCAGCAGTGGGTGGGAGACCCAGTACTTC | CASSGWETQYF
TRBD1 | TRBJ2-1 | - | TRBV18 | TGTGCCAGCTCACCGGGACAGGGCTCCCATGAGCAGTTCTTC | CASSPGQGSHEQFF
TRBD2 | TRBJ2-3 | many | TRBV2 | TGTGCCAGCAAGACTAGCGGAATTAACACAGATACGCAGTATTTT | CASKTSGINTDTQYF
TRBD2 | TRBJ2-1 | many | TRBV7-3 | TGTGCCAGCAGCTCAGAGATCGGGAGGAGCTCCTACAATGAGCAGTTCTTC | CASSSEIGRSSYNEQFF
TRBD2 | TRBJ2-1 | few | TRBV20-1 | TGCAGTGCTAGCCTAGCGGGAGGGCGTTATCAGTTCTTC | CSASLAGGRYQFF
TRBD1 | TRBJ1-6 | - | TRBV7-9 | TGTGCCAGCAGCTTCGGGACAGCGAATTCACCCCTCCACTTT | CASSFGTANSPLHF
- | TRBJ1-2 | - | TRBV4-1 | TGCGCCAGCAGTCCCGACTGGGGGGAATTTGGCTACACCTTC | CASSPDWGEFGYTF
- | TRBJ1-2 | many | TRBV18 | TGTGCCAGCTCACCAAGTGGGAGGGAGCTGGCTTATGGCTACACCTTC | CASSPSGRELAYGYTF
TRBD1 | TRBJ1-4 | - | TRBV6-2/TRBV6-3 | TGTGCCAGCAGAGCAGGGGGCGATCAAGAAAAACTGTTTTTT | CASRAGGDQEKLFF
- | TRBJ2-3 | - | TRBV5-1 | TGCGCCAGCAGCTTGTCACCACCCACAGATACGCAGTATTTT | CASSLSPPTDTQYF
- | TRBJ1-2 | few | TRBV5-1 | TGCGCCAGCAGCTTGAACGAGGGCTACACCTTC | CASSLNEGYTF
- | TRBJ1-6 | few | TRBV6-5 | TGTGCCAGCAGTTTGGGCCCTCAGAATTCACCCCTCCACTTT | CASSLGPQNSPLHF
- | TRBJ2-3 | few | TRBV7-9 | TGTGCCAGCAGCCCCGGGACACAAGCTAGCGGCGATACGCAGTATTTT | CASSPGTQASGDTQYF